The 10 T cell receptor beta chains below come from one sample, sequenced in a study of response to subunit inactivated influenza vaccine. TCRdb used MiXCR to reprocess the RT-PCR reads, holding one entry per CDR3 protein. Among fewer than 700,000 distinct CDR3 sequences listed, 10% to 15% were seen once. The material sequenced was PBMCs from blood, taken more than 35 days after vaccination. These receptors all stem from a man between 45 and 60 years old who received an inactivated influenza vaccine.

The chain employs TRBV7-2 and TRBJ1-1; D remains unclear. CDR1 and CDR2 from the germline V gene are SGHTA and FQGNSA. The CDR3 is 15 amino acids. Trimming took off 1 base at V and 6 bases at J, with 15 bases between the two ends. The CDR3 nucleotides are TGTGCCAGCAGCTTAGGATTAAGTAGTGGGGCTGAAGCTTTCTTT. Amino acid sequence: CASSLGLSSGAEAFF.

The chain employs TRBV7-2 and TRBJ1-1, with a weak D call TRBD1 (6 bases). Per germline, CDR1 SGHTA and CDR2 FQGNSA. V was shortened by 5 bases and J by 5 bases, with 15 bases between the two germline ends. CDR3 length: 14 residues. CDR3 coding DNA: TGTGCCAGCAGCCCGACCCCAGGGGTTACTGAAGCTTTCTTT. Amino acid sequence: CASSPTPGVTEAFF.

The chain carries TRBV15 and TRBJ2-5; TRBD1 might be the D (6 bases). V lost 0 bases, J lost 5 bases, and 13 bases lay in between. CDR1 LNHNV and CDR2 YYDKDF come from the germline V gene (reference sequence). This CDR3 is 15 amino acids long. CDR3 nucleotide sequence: TGTGCCACCAGCAGAGATCCAGGGGTAGGGGAGACCCAGTACTTC. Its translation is CATSRDPGVGETQYF.

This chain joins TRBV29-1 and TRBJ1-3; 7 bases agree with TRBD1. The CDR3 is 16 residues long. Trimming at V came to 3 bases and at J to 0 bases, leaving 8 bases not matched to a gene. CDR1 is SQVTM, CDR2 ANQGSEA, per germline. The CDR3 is CSVDEGASSSGNTIYF. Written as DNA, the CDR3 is TGCAGCGTTGACGAGGGGGCCTCGAGCTCTGGAAACACCATATATTTT.

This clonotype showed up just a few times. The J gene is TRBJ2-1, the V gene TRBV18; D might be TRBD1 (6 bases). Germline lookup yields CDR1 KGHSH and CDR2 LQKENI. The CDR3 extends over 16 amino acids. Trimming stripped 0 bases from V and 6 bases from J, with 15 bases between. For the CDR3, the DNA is TGTGCCAGCTCACCACCGTCCAGGGGAAGGTTCAATGAGCAGTTCTTC. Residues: CASSPPSRGRFNEQFF. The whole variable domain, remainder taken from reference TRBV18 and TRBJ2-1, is NAGVMQNPRHLVRRRGQEARLRCSPMKGHSHVYWYRQLPEEGLKFMVYLQKENIIDESGMPKERFSAEFPKEGPSILRIQQVVRGDSAAYFCASSPPSRGRFNEQFFGPGTRLTVL.

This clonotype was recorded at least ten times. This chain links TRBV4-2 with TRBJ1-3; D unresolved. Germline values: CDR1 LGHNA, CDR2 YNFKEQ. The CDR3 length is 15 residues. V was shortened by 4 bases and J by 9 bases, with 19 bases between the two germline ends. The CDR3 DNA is TGTGCCAGCAGCCTGGATGCCGCCTTGGGATCCACCATATATTTT. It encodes CASSLDAALGSTIYF.

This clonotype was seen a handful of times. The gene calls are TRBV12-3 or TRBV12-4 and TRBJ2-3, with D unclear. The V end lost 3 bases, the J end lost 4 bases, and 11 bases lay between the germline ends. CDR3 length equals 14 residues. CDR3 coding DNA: TGTGCCAGCAGTTTCGGGTCAGGCGCAGATACGCAGTATTTT. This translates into CASSFGSGADTQYF.

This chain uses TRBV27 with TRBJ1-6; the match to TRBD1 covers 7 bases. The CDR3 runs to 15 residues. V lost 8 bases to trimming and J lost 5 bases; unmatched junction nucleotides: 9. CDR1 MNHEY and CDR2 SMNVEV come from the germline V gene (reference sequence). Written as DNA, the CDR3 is TGTGCCAGCGCTGCGGGGACAGTGAATAATTCACCCCTCCACTTT. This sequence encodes CASAAGTVNNSPLHF.

The CDR3 here is CASSFRGRVGDEQYF. As DNA, the CDR3 is TGTGCCAGTAGTTTCAGGGGGCGCGTCGGCGACGAGCAGTACTTC. V usage is TRBV19 and J usage is TRBJ2-7; 8 nucleotides agree with TRBD1. The CDR3 spans 15 residues. Germline V gene data show CDR1 as LNHDA and CDR2 as SQIVND (reference sequence). With 5 bases clipped from V and 5 bases from J, the junction kept 11 bases outside the gene matches. Filled out from reference TRBV19 and TRBJ2-7, the complete variable domain reads DGGITQSPKYLFRKEGQNVTLSCEQNLNHDAMYWYRQDPGQGLRLIYYSQIVNDFQKGDIAEGYSVSREKKESFPLTVTSAQKNPTAFYLCASSFRGRVGDEQYFGPGTRLTVT.

DNA of the CDR3: TGCTGTGGGCGGGTTGGCTTGGAGACCCAGTACTTC. Translation: CCGRVGLETQYF. This rearrangement joins TRBV20-1 to TRBJ2-5; possible D gene TRBD2, 5 bases. The V gene's germline CDR1 is DFQATT and CDR2 SNEGSKA (reference sequence). The CDR3 has 12 amino acids.